This TCR beta chain was identified during a study of blood T cell repertoires in COVID-19. Overall study: COVID-19 samples collected from the United States, Italy and Spain covered acute and convalescent phases. T cells, B-cell-depleted T cells, or PBMCs supplied cDNA or gDNA.

The germline V gene encodes CDR1 ENHRY and CDR2 SYGVKD. Trimming took 0 bases from V and 0 from J, leaving 7 bases between them. The CDR3 is 15 amino acids. The method was immunoSEQ multiplex PCR; TCRdb's version includes in-frame clones alone and lacks a portion of them. In the table there are some 30,000 clones, around 87% of which are singletons. The clonotype comes from a human donor in a cohort sampled during active COVID-19. The chain is built from TRBV10-3 and TRBJ2-3; D not certain. Sequencing input: peripheral blood. The CDR3: CAISESRRSTDTQYF. The CDR3 coding sequence is TGTGCCATCAGTGAGTCGAGGCGGAGCACAGATACGCAGTATTTT.